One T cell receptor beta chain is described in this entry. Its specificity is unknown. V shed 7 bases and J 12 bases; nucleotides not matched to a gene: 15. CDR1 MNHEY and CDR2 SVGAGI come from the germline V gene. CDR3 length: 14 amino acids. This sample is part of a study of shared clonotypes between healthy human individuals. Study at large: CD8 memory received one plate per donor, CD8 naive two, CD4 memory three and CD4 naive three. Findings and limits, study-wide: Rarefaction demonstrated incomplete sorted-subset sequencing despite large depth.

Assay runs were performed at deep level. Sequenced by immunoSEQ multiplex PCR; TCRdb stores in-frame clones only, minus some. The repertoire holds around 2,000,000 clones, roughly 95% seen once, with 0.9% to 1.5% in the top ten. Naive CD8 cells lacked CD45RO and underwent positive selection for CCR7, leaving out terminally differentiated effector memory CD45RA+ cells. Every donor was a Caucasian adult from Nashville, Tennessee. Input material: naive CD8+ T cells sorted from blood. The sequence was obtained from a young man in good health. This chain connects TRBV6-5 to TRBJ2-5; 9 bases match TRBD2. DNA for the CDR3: TGTGCCAGCACCCCAGGGACTAGCAGAGGTCTGGAGTACTTC. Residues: CASTPGTSRGLEYF.